This TCR beta chain is from a study of cytomegalovirus exposure and HLA in healthy donors. The V gene's germline CDR1 is ENHRY and CDR2 SYGVKD. The CDR3 length is 12 residues. Trimming removed 8 bases from V and 6 bases from J; junction bases left unmatched: 4. Method: immunoSEQ multiplex PCR; TCRdb's copy keeps in-frame clones and lacks some. The sample lists 150,000 to 200,000 clones, around 80% occurring once. The source material was PBMCs. The chain has TRBV10-3 and TRBJ2-7, with 10 positions matching TRBD1. This TCR derives from a woman aged 30 to 39 in good health and CMV-seronegative. CDR3 sequence (DNA): TGTGCCATCCGGGACAGGGGCCGCGAGCAGTACTTC. Protein sequence: CAIRDRGREQYF.